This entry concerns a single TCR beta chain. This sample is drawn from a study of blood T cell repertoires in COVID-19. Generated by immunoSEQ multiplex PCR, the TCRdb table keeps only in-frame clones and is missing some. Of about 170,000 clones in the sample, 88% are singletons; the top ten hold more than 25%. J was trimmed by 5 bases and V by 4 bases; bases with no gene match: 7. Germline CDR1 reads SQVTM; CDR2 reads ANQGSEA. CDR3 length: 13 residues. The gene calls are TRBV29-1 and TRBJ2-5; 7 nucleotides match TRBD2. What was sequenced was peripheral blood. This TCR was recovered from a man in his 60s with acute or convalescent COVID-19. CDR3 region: CSVVVGGGETQYF. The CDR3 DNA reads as TGCAGCGTTGTTGTCGGGGGAGGGGAGACCCAGTACTTC.